The rows below give T cell receptor beta chains drawn from one sample of a study of tumor and adjacent non-tumor tissue in lung cancer. TCRdb used MiXCR to reprocess the multiplex PCR reads, holding one entry per CDR3 protein. The sample shows about 68,000 distinct CDR3 sequences, roughly 56% of them seen only once. Material for sequencing was lung tumor tissue. Receptors originate from a man aged 50 to 59 with non-small cell lung cancer. Each CDR3 is given with its conserved first and last residue. A D gene is named only where the DNA matches it firmly. Only some rows state a clone size, as once, few, many or a class for expanded clones.

abundance,d_gene,v_gene,j_gene,CDR3nt,CDR3aa
NA,TRBD1,TRBV19,TRBJ1-3,TGTGCCGGTAGGGGGACAGGCTCGAGCTCTGGAAACACCATATATTTT,CAGRGTGSSSGNTIYF
NA,NA,TRBV6-1,TRBJ1-1,TGTACCAGCAGTGAAGTCTTTAGGAGCACTGAAGCTTTCTTT,CTSSEVFRSTEAFF
NA,TRBD2,TRBV11-3,TRBJ2-3,TGTGCCAGCAGCCCATGGGCTAGCGGGTTTGCAGGTACGCAGTATTTT,CASSPWASGFAGTQYF
NA,NA,TRBV4-1,TRBJ2-1,TGCGTCAGCAGCCAAGCCCCAGGGAGAGCCTACGAGCAGTTCTTC,CVSSQAPGRAYEQFF
NA,TRBD1,TRBV10-3,TRBJ2-3,TGTGCCATCAGTGAGGCCCGGGGACAGGCGAGCACGGATACGAAGTATTTT,CAISEARGQASTDTKYF
many,TRBD1,TRBV6-1,TRBJ1-2,TGTGCCAGCAAACAGGGGGCGGGCGGCTACACCTTC,CASKQGAGGYTF
NA,TRBD2,TRBV24-1,TRBJ2-1,TGTGCCACCAACGGGAATTGGCTAGCGGACTCCTACAATGAGCAGTTCTTC,CATNGNWLADSYNEQFF
many,NA,TRBV4-1,TRBJ1-4,TGCGCCAGCAGCCTCGAGGACACCTCTACAACTAATGAAAAACTGTTTTTT,CASSLEDTSTTNEKLFF
NA,TRBD1,TRBV6-1,TRBJ2-7,TGTGCAAGCAGGGAAGCAGGGGGCGGACGAAGAGAGCAGTACTTC,CASREAGGGRREQYF
NA,NA,TRBV7-9,TRBJ1-3,TGTGCCAGCAGCTTAGCCGGATTCTCTGGAAACACCATATATTTT,CASSLAGFSGNTIYF
few,TRBD2,TRBV28,TRBJ2-3,TGTGCCAGCAGTGCGCCGCGAGCGGGGGGGTTAAGAGATACGCAGTATTTT,CASSAPRAGGLRDTQYF
many,TRBD2,TRBV6-5,TRBJ2-2,TGTGCCAGCAGGACTACGGGGGGGAGGGGGGAGCTGTTTTTT,CASRTTGGRGELFF
many,TRBD2,TRBV4-1,TRBJ2-2,TGCGCCAGCCGGGGACTAGCTACCGGGGAGCTGTTTTTT,CASRGLATGELFF
few,TRBD1,TRBV6-1,TRBJ2-5,TGTGCCAGCACTGACCAGGACAGGGAAGAGACCCAGTACTTC,CASTDQDREETQYF
NA,NA,TRBV4-1,TRBJ2-7,TGCGCCAGCAGCCAAGATCGACTGATGATGCATTACTTC,CASSQDRLMMHYF
NA,NA,TRBV5-5,TRBJ1-2,TGTTCCAACAGCTTGGATATACTGGGCTATGGCTACACCTTC,CSNSLDILGYGYTF
NA,NA,TRBV29-1,TRBJ2-2,TGCAGCGTAAGCAGTCGACGGATGAACACCGGGGAGCTGCTTTTT,CSVSSRRMNTGELLF
NA,TRBD2,TRBV5-5,TRBJ2-1,TGTGGTAGCAGCTTACTCGTGCAGCGGGAAAACAATGAGCAGTTCTTC,CGSSLLVQRENNEQFF
NA,NA,TRBV6-5,TRBJ2-7,TGTGCCAGCAGTTACTCAGTTGGGGGGAGTGCCTCCCACGAGCTGTACTTC,CASSYSVGGSASHELYF
NA,NA,TRBV28,TRBJ2-5,TGTCCCAGCAGTTTATTAGGCCGTTCCAACGGAGAGACCCAGTACTTC,CPSSLLGRSNGETQYF
NA,NA,TRBV11-2,TRBJ1-1,TGTGCCAGCAGCTTTGGTCCGGACGGGAGGGGGAACACTGAAGCCTTCTTT,CASSFGPDGRGNTEAFF
NA,NA,TRBV11-2,TRBJ1-1,TGTGCCAACAGCTTAGGAGTTGGCACTGAAGCTTACTTT,CANSLGVGTEAYF
NA,NA,TRBV2,TRBJ2-1,TGTGCCGGTAAAGCGCCTAGCTCCTACAATGAGCAGTTCTTC,CAGKAPSSYNEQFF
many,NA,TRBV11-2,TRBJ2-1,TGTGCCAGCAGCTTAGTTCGTTGGTCTGAGCAGTTCTTC,CASSLVRWSEQFF
NA,NA,TRBV7-8,TRBJ2-7,TGTGCCAGCAGCGTATCAGGGAGGGGGTACTACGAGCAGTACTTC,CASSVSGRGYYEQYF
NA,NA,TRBV29-1,TRBJ2-3,TGCAGCGTTGAACCGGGTTATGCCCCAGATACGCGGTATTTT,CSVEPGYAPDTRYF
NA,TRBD2,TRBV2,TRBJ2-7,TGTGCCAGCAGTGAAGTGGGACTAGCGGAGATTTTCTACGAGCAGTACTTC,CASSEVGLAEIFYEQYF
NA,TRBD2,TRBV4-2,TRBJ2-3,TGTGCCAGGAGCCAAGAGATGGCAGCGGGGGGGCCGGTAGATACGCAGTGTTTT,CARSQEMAAGGPVDTQCF
many,NA,TRBV29-1,TRBJ2-2,TGCAGCGTTGAGATAGCGGAAAACGCGAACACCGGGGAGCTGTTTTTT,CSVEIAENANTGELFF
NA,NA,TRBV11-3,TRBJ2-2,TGTGCCAGCAGCTTAAAAGGTTACGGACGGGCGAACACCGGGGAGCTGTTTTTT,CASSLKGYGRANTGELFF
many,NA,TRBV24-1,TRBJ2-3,TGTGCCACCAGTGGTCGGAGCACAGATACGCAGTATTTT,CATSGRSTDTQYF
few,TRBD1,TRBV4-2,TRBJ2-5,TGTGCCATCAGCCCGGGACAGTCCCCCGAGACCCAATACTTC,CAISPGQSPETQYF
few,NA,TRBV12-3/TRBV12-4,TRBJ2-6,TGTGCCAGCAGTTTAGTTGCAGGGCCACCTGGGGCCAACGTCCTGACTTTC,CASSLVAGPPGANVLTF
NA,NA,TRBV7-9,TRBJ2-1,TGTGCCAGCGAGTCTCAGAGCTACAATGAGCAGTTCTTC,CASESQSYNEQFF
NA,TRBD1,TRBV10-1,TRBJ2-7,TGCGCCAGCACTCGGACAGGGTACAAGCAGTACTTC,CASTRTGYKQYF
NA,NA,TRBV7-8,TRBJ2-3,TGTGCCAGCAGCTTAGGCCCCCGGGGACTGGGAGCAGATACGCAGTATTTT,CASSLGPRGLGADTQYF
NA,TRBD2,TRBV6-1,TRBJ2-2,TGTGCCAGCAGTGGGACTAGTGGGAGGGCCGGGCACACCGCGGAGCTGTTTTTT,CASSGTSGRAGHTAELFF
many,NA,TRBV28,TRBJ1-1,TGTGCCAGCAGTCAAGCCACGGACAAAGTCACTGAAGCTTTCTTT,CASSQATDKVTEAFF
NA,NA,TRBV19,TRBJ1-5,TGTGCCAGTAGTACCCTGAGAGTTCTAAGGGCCCAGCATTTT,CASSTLRVLRAQHF
many,NA,TRBV6-2/TRBV6-3,TRBJ1-5,TGTGCCAACTCAGATGGTCGAGATCAGCCCCAGCATTTT,CANSDGRDQPQHF
NA,NA,TRBV11-2,TRBJ2-5,TGTGCCAGCAGCCCCTGGAGTCAAGAGGCCCAGTACTTC,CASSPWSQEAQYF
many,TRBD2,TRBV20-1,TRBJ2-7,TGCAGTGCTATGACTAGCGGGACGAGCGAGCAGTACTTC,CSAMTSGTSEQYF